A single sample gave rise to the 13 T cell receptor beta chains below, sequenced in a study of cytomegalovirus exposure and HLA in healthy donors. The PCR contained 60 Vbeta and 13 Jbeta primers. Generated by immunoSEQ multiplex PCR, the TCRdb table keeps only in-frame clones and is missing some. The sample consists of about 130,000 clones, about three quarters of them appearing once. Sequenced: PBMCs. The source is a woman aged 55-70 years in good health and CMV-seropositive.

This clone was observed once. The chain combines TRBV10-2 with TRBJ1-1, with TRBD1 identical over 8 bases. The germline gives CDR1 WSHSY, CDR2 SAAADI. There are 14 residues in the CDR3. The trim removed 4 bases at V and 3 bases at J, leaving 4 bases unmatched. In DNA, the CDR3 is TGCGCCAGCAGTGGCGGACAGGGTCACACTGAAGCTTTCTTT. Its translation is CASSGGQGHTEAFF.

This clone was detected only a few times. Other DNA sequences within the sample encode an identical CDR3. The V call is TRBV5-8, the J call TRBJ1-1, with D perhaps matching TRBD1 (5 bases). CDR3 length: 14 amino acids. Looked up from germline, CDR1 is SGHTS and CDR2 is YDEGEE. V was clipped by 3 bases and J by 1 base, with 10 bases between them. CDR3: CASSWGGGNTEAFF. In DNA form, the CDR3 reads TGTGCCAGCAGCTGGGGCGGGGGGAACACTGAAGCTTTCTTT.

CDR3 DNA sequence: TGTGCCAGCAGCTTGGATCGGGGGGGTGAGCAGTTCTTC. It translates to CASSLDRGGEQFF. The chain links TRBV5-4 to TRBJ2-1, with 8 bases lining up with TRBD2. The CDR3 has 13 residues. The V segment lost 0 bases and the J segment 9 bases; nucleotides outside the gene matches: 2. CDR1 is SGHNT and CDR2 is YYREEE in the germline V gene (reference sequence).

The chain joins TRBV2 to TRBJ2-3; D is uncertain. The length of the CDR3 is 11 residues. Trimming left V 8 bases short and J 8 bases short, with 11 bases between. CDR1 and CDR2 from the germline V gene are SNHLY and FYNNEI. CDR3 amino acids: CASAPSFTQYF. CDR3 nucleotides: TGTGCCAGCGCGCCCTCGTTTACGCAGTATTTT.

This clone was seen a handful of times. The chain joins TRBV28 to TRBJ1-5, with D unresolved. V was clipped by 3 bases and J by 0 bases, with 6 bases between them. The V gene's germline CDR1 is MDHEN and CDR2 SYDVKM. CDR3 length: 14 residues. The CDR3 here is CASSFPYSNQPQHF. The CDR3, as DNA: TGTGCCAGCAGTTTTCCGTATAGCAATCAGCCCCAGCATTTT.

The V call is TRBV6-1, the J call TRBJ1-4; D is possibly TRBD1 (6 bases). The CDR3 contains 15 residues. The V gene's germline CDR1 is MNHNS and CDR2 SASEGT. V lost 4 bases and J lost 7, with 16 bases in between. Written as DNA, the CDR3 is TGTGCCAGCAGTGCCCAGGGAGGGGGAGGTGAAAAACTGTTTTTT. It codes for CASSAQGGGGEKLFF.

This clone was recorded once. The V and J genes are TRBV23-1 and TRBJ2-7; no clear D gene. TRBV23-1 is annotated as an ORF whose role is uncertain. The CDR3 contains 17 residues. V was shortened by 0 bases and J by 0 bases, with 15 bases between the two germline ends. CDR3 sequence reads: CASSQSPPAPSSYEQYF. The CDR3 DNA follows: TGCGCCAGCAGTCAATCCCCCCCCGCGCCTAGCTCCTACGAGCAGTACTTC.

The rearrangement joins TRBV7-2 to TRBJ1-1; no clear D gene. In germline, CDR1 is SGHTA, CDR2 FQGNSA. V was cut by 4 bases and J by 6 bases, with 12 bases left in between. The CDR3 sequence is 13 residues long. CDR3 DNA sequence: TGTGCCAGCAGCTCTGACGGAGGTTCTGAAGCTTTCTTT. Translated: CASSSDGGSEAFF.

CDR3: CASSLRQGPISYEQYF. CDR3 nucleotide sequence: TGTGCCAGCAGCCTAAGACAGGGGCCGATCTCCTACGAGCAGTACTTC. The chain recombines TRBV13 with TRBJ2-7; 8 bases align to TRBD1. The CDR3 totals 16 residues. Germline CDR1 is PRHDT and CDR2 is FYEKMQ (reference sequence). V lost 5 bases and J lost 0; bases outside the gene matches: 9. The full variable domain, completed using reference TRBV13 and TRBJ2-7, is AAGVIQSPRHLIKEKRETATLKCYPIPRHDTVYWYQQGPGQDPQFLISFYEKMQSDKGSIPDRFSAQQFSDYHSELNMSSLELGDSALYFCASSLRQGPISYEQYFGPGTRLTVT.

The chain couples TRBV15 to TRBJ2-1; 10 bases align to TRBD2. The trim removed 5 bases at V and 2 bases at J, leaving 3 bases unmatched. CDR1 and CDR2 from the germline V gene are LNHNV and YYDKDF (reference sequence). The CDR3 is 15 amino acids. The CDR3: CATSRTSGTYNEQFF. CDR3 nucleotide sequence: TGTGCCACCAGCCGCACTAGCGGGACCTACAATGAGCAGTTCTTC.

The J gene is TRBJ1-3, the V gene TRBV11-2; the match to TRBD1 covers 12 bases. The CDR3 covers 16 residues. Germline trimming cut 3 bases from V and 3 bases from J; bases unmatched to any gene: 3. Per the germline V gene, CDR1 is SGHAT and CDR2 is FQNNGV. CDR3 DNA: TGTGCCAGCAGCTTGGGGACAGGGGGCTTTGGAAACACCATATATTTT. This codes for CASSLGTGGFGNTIYF.

The V gene is TRBV28, the J gene TRBJ1-4; perhaps TRBD1 as D (5 bases). This CDR3 is built from 18 residues. The V end was cut by 1 base, the J end by 0 bases, with 15 bases between. Germline V gives CDR1 MDHEN, CDR2 SYDVKM. The DNA for the CDR3 is TGTGCCAGCAGTTTATATTTTGACAGCCACACAACTAATGAAAAACTGTTTTTT. Protein sequence: CASSLYFDSHTTNEKLFF.

A few counts support this clone. The rearrangement links TRBV28 to TRBJ2-7, with 7 bases identical to TRBD1. Germline V lookup: CDR1 MDHEN, CDR2 SYDVKM. Losses at the gene ends were 6 bases for V and 0 bases for J; bases not matched to a gene: 5. The CDR3 runs to 14 residues. CDR3: CASRGQLSSYEQYF. For the CDR3, the DNA is TGTGCCAGCAGGGGACAGCTGTCCTCCTACGAGCAGTACTTC. The full variable domain, with the rest looked up from reference TRBV28 and TRBJ2-7, is DVKVTQSSRYLVKRTGEKVFLECVQDMDHENMFWYRQDPGLGLRLIYFSYDVKMKEKGDIPEGYSVSREKKERFSLILESASTNQTSMYLCASRGQLSSYEQYFGPGTRLTVT.